This T cell receptor (beta chain) was observed in a study of CD8+ T cells in alopecia areata. Turning to the study itself: The study gave tofacitinib for 6 to 18 months, then 6 months off drug.

Note on this clone: What it binds is unknown.

Notes on the study in general: In blood and scalp, many expanded lesional clones persisted during tofacitinib.

There are 16 residues in the CDR3. The germline CDR1 and CDR2 sequences are SGHTA and FQGNSA. V was pared by 0 bases and J by 3 bases, with 15 bases between. Following extraction, RNA underwent reverse transcription to cDNA, which served as the sequencing template. Sequencing was performed with immunoSEQ multiplex PCR; in TCRdb, only in-frame clones are kept and a portion is missing. Of 190,000 or so clones listed, 55% to 70% were seen once; the top ten hold 5.5% to 6%. Treatment here: oral pan-JAK inhibitor, 5-10 mg twice daily. The sequenced sample was CD4+ T cells sorted from blood, obtained at week 24, from a patient treated with tofacitinib. The clonotype comes from a human donor with alopecia areata. The rearrangement links TRBV7-2 to TRBJ2-7; no clear D. The CDR3 loop reads CASSLAALNPGYEQYF. The DNA of the CDR3 is TGTGCCAGCAGCTTAGCAGCCCTCAACCCAGGCTACGAGCAGTACTTC.